The 16 T cell receptor beta chains below come from one sample, sequenced in a study of shared clonotypes between healthy human individuals (dated by TCRdb to the early 2020s). Receptors were amplified or captured by the immunoSEQ multiplex PCR assay. TCRdb obtained this table from immuneACCESS and retained in-frame rearrangements with V and J assigned. These tables miss some clones; where compared with another copy, unresolved V genes account for less than half of the shortfall, and the remainder is unexplained. The table for this sample lists just under 350,000 clones; around 79% of them were counted only once. The ten largest clones take up over 9.5% of the sample. The source material was memory CD4+ T cells sorted from blood. What the cell subset or site label conveys for this sample: CD45RA-negative fraction. The receptors stem from a man between 25 and 39 years old in good health.

To note about this clone: Other DNA sequences within the sample encode an identical CDR3. The gene calls are TRBV5-1 and TRBJ2-7; tentative D call: TRBD2 (5 bases). V was cut by 4 bases and J by 3 bases, with 11 bases left in between. This CDR3 contains 13 residues. Per germline, CDR1 SGHRS and CDR2 YFSETQ. CDR3 amino acids: CASSPPGGYEQYF. The CDR3 bases are TGCGCCAGCAGCCCGCCAGGAGGCTACGAGCAGTACTTC.

This clone was counted only a few times. The CDR3 reads CSAMDRARAFF. Here the CDR3 DNA reads TGCAGTGCTATGGACAGGGCGCGAGCTTTCTTT. V usage is TRBV20-1 and J usage is TRBJ1-1; TRBD1 aligns across 8 bases. Germline assignment: CDR1 DFQATT and CDR2 SNEGSKA (reference sequence). The CDR3 extends over 11 amino acids. Trimming removed 4 bases from V and 10 bases from J; junction bases left unmatched: 5.

J is TRBJ2-7 and V is TRBV30; D is possibly TRBD2 (6 bases). Germline V lookup: CDR1 GTSNPN, CDR2 SVGIG (reference sequence). The ends were cut back, 0 bases at V and 4 bases at J, with 16 bases in the middle. The CDR3 is 15 amino acids. Here the CDR3 reads CAWSVPGLAKYEQYF. The CDR3 nucleotides are TGTGCCTGGAGTGTGCCGGGGCTAGCGAAATACGAGCAGTACTTC. The whole variable domain, remainder taken from reference TRBV30 and TRBJ2-7, is SQTIHQWPATLVQPVGSPLSLECTVEGTSNPNLYWYRQAAGRGLQLLFYSVGIGQISSEVPQNLSASRPQDRQFILSSKKLLLSDSGFYLCAWSVPGLAKYEQYFGPGTRLTVT.

The rearrangement joins TRBV30 to TRBJ1-1; no clear D gene. Trimming took 2 bases from V and 6 from J, leaving 22 bases between them. Germline CDR1 and CDR2: GTSNPN and SVGIG (reference sequence). The CDR3 totals 16 residues. The CDR3 DNA reads TGTGCCTGGAGTTTAGGGCCCCCGACTAAGAGCGCTGAAGCTTTCTTT. Amino acid sequence: CAWSLGPPTKSAEAFF.

The V gene is TRBV29-1, the J gene TRBJ2-1; D is unresolved. CDR3 length: 11 residues. Trimming stripped 7 bases from V and 3 bases from J, with 7 bases between. Germline V lookup: CDR1 SQVTM, CDR2 ANQGSEA. The CDR3 DNA follows: TGCAGCGCCCACAACTACAATGAGCAGTTCTTC. This translates into CSAHNYNEQFF.

The rearrangement joins TRBV5-1 to TRBJ1-6, with TRBD1 matching over 9 bases. The CDR3 runs 14 residues. CDR1 SGHRS and CDR2 YFSETQ come from the germline V gene. Unmatched junction bases numbered 7, after V lost 6 bases and J lost 9 bases. CDR3 amino acids: CASTERTGASPLHF. Here the CDR3 DNA reads TGCGCCAGCACCGAACGGACAGGGGCTTCACCCCTCCACTTT. Together with reference TRBV5-1 and TRBJ1-6, the CDR3 gives the full variable domain: KAGVTQTPRYLIKTRGQQVTLSCSPISGHRSVSWYQQTPGQGLQFLFEYFSETQRNKGNFPGRFSGRQFSNSRSEMNVSTLELGDSALYLCASTERTGASPLHFGNGTRLTVT.

This clone was detected only once. The gene calls are TRBV6-5 and TRBJ1-5, with a tentative D call TRBD1 (6 bases). Germline V CDR1 and CDR2: MNHEY, SVGAGI. V shed 6 bases and J shed 3 bases, with 15 bases lying between them. CDR3 length: 15 residues. DNA for the CDR3: TGTGCCAGCAGACACAGGTCAGGGGTCAATCAGCCCCAGCATTTT. Translation gives CASRHRSGVNQPQHF.

As concerns this clone: This clone may be a read error of a much larger clone one base away. The chain recombines TRBV11-2 with TRBJ2-5; 10 bases line up with TRBD1. Trimming at V came to 4 bases and at J to 3 bases, leaving 11 bases not matched to a gene. Germline V gene lookup returns CDR1 SGHAT and CDR2 FQNNGV. The CDR3 runs to 17 residues. The chain's CDR3 is CASSSNRDRGSEETQYF. The CDR3 DNA reads as TGTGCCAGCAGCTCGAACCGGGACAGGGGTTCGGAAGAGACCCAGTACTTC.

The gene calls are TRBV12-1 and TRBJ1-5. TRBV12-1 is noted as a pseudogene. There are 12 residues in the CDR3. This CDR3 reads CASSFGHQPQHF. The CDR3, as DNA: TGTGCCAGCAGCTTTGGTCATCAGCCCCAGCATTTT.

This chain links TRBV14 with TRBJ1-1, with D possibly matching TRBD1 (6 bases). V lost 2 bases, J lost 3 bases, and 16 bases lay in between. Germline values: CDR1 SGHDN, CDR2 FVKESK. The CDR3 has 16 residues. The CDR3 DNA sequence: TGTGCCAGCAGCCAAAGGCTCCCGGGGGGCGACACTGAAGCTTTCTTT. As protein: CASSQRLPGGDTEAFF. Based on the CDR3 plus reference TRBV14 and TRBJ1-1, the full variable domain is EAGVTQFPSHSVIEKGQTVTLRCDPISGHDNLYWYRRVMGKEIKFLLHFVKESKQDESGMPNNRFLAERTGGTYSTLKVQPAELEDSGVYFCASSQRLPGGDTEAFFGQGTRLTVV.

The DNA for the CDR3 is TGTGCCAGCTCACCACGAACCGGGACTAGCGGCTACAATGAGCAGTTCTTC. This gives the protein CASSPRTGTSGYNEQFF. This rearrangement joins TRBV18 to TRBJ2-1, with 11 bases aligning to TRBD2. There are 17 residues in the CDR3. The germline V gene encodes CDR1 KGHSH and CDR2 LQKENI. V gave up 1 base and J gave up 3 bases; unmatched junction bases: 5.

V and J are TRBV5-1 and TRBJ2-3, with D unresolved. Trimming cost V 2 bases and J 0 bases, with 16 bases left between them. This CDR3 contains 17 residues. Per germline, CDR1 SGHRS and CDR2 YFSETQ. For the CDR3, the DNA is TGCGCCAGCAGCTTTGTTTCTCACAGCCAAAGCACAGATACGCAGTATTTT. Translation: CASSFVSHSQSTDTQYF.

This chain links TRBV5-5 with TRBJ2-2, with 7 bases matching TRBD2. CDR1 SGHKS and CDR2 YYEKEE come from the germline V gene (reference sequence). The CDR3 length is 14 residues. With V trimmed by 4 bases and J by 3 bases, 3 bases remained unmatched. The CDR3 DNA follows: TGTGCCAGCAGCCTAGGACTAGACACCGGGGAGCTGTTTTTT. It translates to CASSLGLDTGELFF.

The sample holds many counts of this clone. The chain is built from TRBV18 and TRBJ2-3, with 16 bases lining up with TRBD2. There are 19 residues in the CDR3. After removal of 0 bases from V and 2 bases from J, the junction contained 5 bases not matched to a gene. CDR1 and CDR2 (germline): KGHSH, LQKENI. The CDR3 reads CASSPPGTSGRAVTDTQYF. CDR3 nucleotides: TGTGCCAGCTCACCACCGGGGACTAGCGGGAGGGCCGTCACAGATACGCAGTATTTT.

Within the sample, this clone is medium-sized. In the same sample, other DNA sequences code for this CDR3. The chain employs TRBV14 and TRBJ2-1; TRBD2 matches 8 bases. The length of the CDR3 is 19 residues. The V and J ends lost 3 bases and 0 bases, in that order; junction bases with no gene match: 13. Germline V gene data show CDR1 as SGHDN and CDR2 as FVKESK. For the CDR3, the DNA is TGTGCCAGCAGCCAGGGAGGGGTGCGCGGGAGGAGCTCCTACAATGAGCAGTTCTTC. Residues: CASSQGGVRGRSSYNEQFF.

CDR3 sequence reads: CASSPTIRQSNSNQPQHF. The CDR3 nucleotides are TGTGCCAGCAGCCCGACTATTAGACAGAGTAATAGCAATCAGCCCCAGCATTTT. The genes are TRBV16 and TRBJ1-5, with D perhaps matching TRBD1 (5 bases). Germline CDR1 is KGHSY and CDR2 is FQNENV. Trimming took 4 bases from V and 0 from J, leaving 19 bases between them. CDR3 length: 18 amino acids.